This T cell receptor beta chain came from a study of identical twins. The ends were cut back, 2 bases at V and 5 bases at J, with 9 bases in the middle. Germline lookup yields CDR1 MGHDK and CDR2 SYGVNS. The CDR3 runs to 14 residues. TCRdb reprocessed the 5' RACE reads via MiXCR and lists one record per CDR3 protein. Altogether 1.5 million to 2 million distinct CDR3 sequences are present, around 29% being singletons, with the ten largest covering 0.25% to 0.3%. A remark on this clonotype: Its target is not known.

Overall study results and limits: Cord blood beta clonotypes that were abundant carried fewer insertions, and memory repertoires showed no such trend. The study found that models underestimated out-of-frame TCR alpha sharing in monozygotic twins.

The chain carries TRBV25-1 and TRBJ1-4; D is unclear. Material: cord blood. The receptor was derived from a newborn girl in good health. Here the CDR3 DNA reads TGTGCCAGCAGTGAAAACCGTGCGAATGAAAAACTGTTTTTT. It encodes CASSENRANEKLFF. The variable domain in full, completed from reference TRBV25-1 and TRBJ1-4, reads EADIYQTPRYLVIGTGKKITLECSQTMGHDKMYWYQQDPGMELHLIHYSYGVNSTEKGDLSSESTVSRIRTEHFPLTLESARPSHTSQYLCASSENRANEKLFFGSGTQLSVL.